This T cell receptor beta chain is drawn from a study of blood T cell repertoires in COVID-19 (dated by TCRdb to 2020 to 2022). Background for the entire study: Samples from collaborators originated in the United States, Italy and Spain and spanned both the acute and convalescent phases of COVID-19. A de-identified subject ID, COVID-19 status, age in years and sex were almost always included in the sample metadata. The dataset comprised deeply sampled blood TCRbeta repertoires from subjects exposed to, actively infected with, or recovered from COVID-19. Where available, HLA class I and class II types were obtained from metadata supplied by the sample provider rather than from assay-based typing. The material from the prospective study consisted of cDNA or gDNA derived from T cells, B-cell-depleted T cells, or PBMCs. Samples were obtained from the ongoing ImmuneRACE study (first 160 participants) and from 1,000 to 1,500 subjects provided by 6 global collaborators. The repertoires were released in a freely available public database meant as a resource for research on the immune response to SARS-CoV-2.

Beyond this particular receptor, the publication reports: The amount of clinical and demographic metadata varied by source and participant and was provided uncurated.

TCRbeta CDR3 regions were amplified from genomic DNA using the immunoSEQ Assay, a bias-controlled multiplex PCR. Concerning the study's data processing: The number of nucleated cells in each sample was estimated from the amplification of reference gene primers within the assay. To quantify the absolute abundance of each unique TCRbeta CDR3 rearrangement, sequence reads were collapsed and filtered. Productive Simpson clonality was computed per sample as the square root of Simpson's diversity index over productive rearrangements. Not all clones reach the TCRdb copy of this immuneACCESS table, which keeps in-frame sequences only. Checked studies attribute under half of the gap to unresolved V genes and leave the rest unexplained. V, J and clone size were drawn from that table, and D and trimming were deduced from the DNA. The sample profile shows about 110,000 clones; approximately 79% of them were found once. Roughly 17% of the sample lies in the top ten.

This clone has more than one count but fewer than ten. Its specific antigen is unknown. No base qualities exist here, and no much larger clone lies one base off it. The collaborating institutions used their own protocols to collect whole blood in K2EDTA tubes. For TCRbeta analysis, collaborators shipped samples in one of three forms: frozen whole blood, isolated PBMCs, or DNA extracted from either of those sample types. As encoded in the germline V gene (reference sequence), CDR1 is DFQATT while CDR2 is SNEGSKA. V lost 4 bases and J lost 5 bases; the stretch between them is 6 bases long. From cysteine to phenylalanine, the CDR3 is 11 amino acids long. Only the CDR3 region is kept as DNA, spanning 33 bases read in frame from base 1.

Sequenced sample: peripheral blood. The TCR was taken from an elderly woman with active or convalescent COVID-19. The rearrangement joined TRBV20-1 to TRBJ2-1, with no confident D gene call. The CDR3: CSATNNNEQFF. The bases are TGCAGTGCTACCAACAACAATGAGCAGTTCTTC.